Reported below is one T cell receptor (beta chain). The target antigen is unknown. This entry belongs to a study of post-analysis software for immune sequencing data. Study background: Clinical courses comprised relapsing-remitting, secondary progressive and progressive-relapsing multiple sclerosis.

Prepared libraries of TCR beta cDNA carried unique molecular identifiers. TCRdb re-analysed the PCR reads in MiXCR, keeping a single row per CDR3 protein. The sample contains 450,000 to 700,000 distinct CDR3 sequences, 44% of which appear only once. Study results and limitations: TRBV5-6, TRBV5-1 and TRBV20-1 were among roughly five TRBV segments more frequent in patients than controls.

Germline V gives CDR1 SGDLS, CDR2 YYNGEE. The CDR3 contains 18 residues. The TCR was taken from a girl between 5 and 17 years old with multiple sclerosis. The sequencing input was blood. V is TRBV9 and J is TRBJ2-1; 15 positions agree with TRBD2. The DNA end is more similar to TRBJ2-7, so the J call may be wrong. CDR3 protein: CASSVASWTSGGALEQYF. The DNA of the CDR3 is TGTGCCAGCAGCGTAGCTTCTTGGACTAGCGGGGGGGCCTTAGAGCAGTACTTC.